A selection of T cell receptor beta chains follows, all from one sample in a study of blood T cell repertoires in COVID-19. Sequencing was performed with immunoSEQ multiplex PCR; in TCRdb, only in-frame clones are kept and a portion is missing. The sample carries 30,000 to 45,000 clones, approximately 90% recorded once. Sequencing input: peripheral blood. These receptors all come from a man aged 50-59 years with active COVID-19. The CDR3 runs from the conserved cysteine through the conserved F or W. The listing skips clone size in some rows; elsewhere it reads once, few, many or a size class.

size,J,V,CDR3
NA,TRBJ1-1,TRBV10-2,CASSQQRTEAFF
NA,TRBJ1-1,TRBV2,CASSKDSTRNTEAFF
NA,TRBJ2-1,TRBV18,CASSPQTGGLPYNEQFF
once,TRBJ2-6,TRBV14,CATARQQGTGANVLTF
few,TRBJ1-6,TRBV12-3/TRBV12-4,CASSLDGSPLHF
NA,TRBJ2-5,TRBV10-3,CAITPGATAGETQYF
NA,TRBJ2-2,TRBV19,CASSPPPGTGHTGELFF
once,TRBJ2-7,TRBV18,CASSPSRQGAYEQYF
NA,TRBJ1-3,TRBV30,CAWSDPRGSSGNTIYF
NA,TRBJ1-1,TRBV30,CAWSVGGLNTEAFF
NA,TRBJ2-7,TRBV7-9,CASSVALPLTGFYEQYF
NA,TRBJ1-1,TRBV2,CASTRGAEGAVTEAFF
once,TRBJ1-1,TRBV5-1,CASSWGDGQWEAFF
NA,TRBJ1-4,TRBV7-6,CASSLWPGKEKLFF
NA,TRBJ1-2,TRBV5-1,CASSSPYRGEGYTF
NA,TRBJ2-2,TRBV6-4,CASSELAGDTGELFF
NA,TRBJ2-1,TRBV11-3,CASSFSTGGEQFF
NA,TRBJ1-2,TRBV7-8,CASSFRSRGADGYTF
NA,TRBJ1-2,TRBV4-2,CASSHTSGQEIYGYTF
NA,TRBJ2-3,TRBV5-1,CASSLATAGGSTDTQYF
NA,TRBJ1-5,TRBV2,CASPRQDNQPQHF
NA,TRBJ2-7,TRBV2,CASGGLAGAYEQYF
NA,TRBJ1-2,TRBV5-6,CASSFGTGSGYTF
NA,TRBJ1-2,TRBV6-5,CASSTDINYGYTF
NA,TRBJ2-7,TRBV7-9,CASSVGTTASYEQYF
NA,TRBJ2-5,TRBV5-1,CASSLAGQANQETQYF
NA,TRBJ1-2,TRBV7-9,CASSLDEGGYTF
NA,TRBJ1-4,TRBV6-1,CASSEMGAGLKLFF
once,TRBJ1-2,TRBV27,CASSLSRTGRSYGYTF
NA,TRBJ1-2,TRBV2,CASSKRAGTGNYGYTF
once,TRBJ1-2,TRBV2,CASSEGGEVGYTF
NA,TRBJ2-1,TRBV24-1,CATSAKPGQGSYNEQFF
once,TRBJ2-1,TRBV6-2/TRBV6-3,CASSYSTQGGNEQFF
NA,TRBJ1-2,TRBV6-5,CASSYSRTGGGYGYTF
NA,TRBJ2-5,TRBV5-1,CASSFNLRTGGLAGGGETQYF
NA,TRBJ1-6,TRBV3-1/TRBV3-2,CASSRGMGARNSPLHF
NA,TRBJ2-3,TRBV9,CASSVTERETDTQYF
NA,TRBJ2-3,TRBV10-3,CAISRPSGKNEDTQYF
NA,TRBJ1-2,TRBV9,CASSEAPGVGYGYTF
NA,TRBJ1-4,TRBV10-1,CASSESRAGDGKLFF
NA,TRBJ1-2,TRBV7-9,CASSHGQREYGYTF
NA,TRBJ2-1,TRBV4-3,CASSQDLRGEQFF
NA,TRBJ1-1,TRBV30,CAWSGGGIGTEAFF
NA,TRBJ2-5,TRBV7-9,CASSFPGLAGAETQYF
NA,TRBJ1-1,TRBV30,CAWSVRDPEAFF
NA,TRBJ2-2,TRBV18,CASSPFAGTGELFF
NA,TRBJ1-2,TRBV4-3,CASSQNRGPGYYGYTF
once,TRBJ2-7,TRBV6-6,CASSFGLVRYEQYF
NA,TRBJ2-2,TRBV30,CAWSVTTQGNTGELFF
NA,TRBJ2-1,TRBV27,CASSLNTWFFNEQFF
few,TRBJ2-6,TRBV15,CATSRDSGSGANVLTF
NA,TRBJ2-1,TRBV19,CASSITSGPSDEQFF
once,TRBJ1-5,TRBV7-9,CASSLDLQPQHF
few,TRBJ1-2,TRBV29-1,CSGTLLSSNYGYTF
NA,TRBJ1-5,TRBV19,CASKEGGAGQPQHF
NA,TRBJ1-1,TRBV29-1,CSVSAPNTEAFF
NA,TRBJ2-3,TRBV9,CASSVATWGHTDTQYF
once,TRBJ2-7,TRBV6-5,CASLAKNYEQYF
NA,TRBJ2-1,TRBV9,CASSVISGGLSYNEQFF
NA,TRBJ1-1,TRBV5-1,CASSATGYGTEAFF